The clone carrying this T cell receptor beta chain was seen ten or more times. These data come from a study of Graves' ophthalmopathy and Graves' hyperthyroidism. TCR beta CDR3 regions were amplified from RNA transcripts. Investigators did first-round RT-PCR with HTBI primers, then second-round multiplex PCR. Each CDR3 protein gets one entry after TCRdb re-called the multiplex PCR reads with MiXCR. The sample carries some 380,000 distinct CDR3 sequences, approximately 15% recorded once. The CDR3 has 15 residues. Germline CDR1 and CDR2: SGHAT and FQNNGV. The V end was cut by 1 base, the J end by 9 bases, with 16 bases between. Excluded were patients with other autoimmune diseases, uncontrolled infections, pregnancy or lactation. Patients were diagnosed from clinical symptoms, serum thyroxine, TRAb, thyroid ultrasound and orbital computed tomography.

This clonotype originated in a woman under 30 with stable Graves' hyperthyroidism. V usage is TRBV11-2 and J usage is TRBJ2-4, with D tentatively TRBD1 (6 bases). The sequenced sample was peripheral blood. CDR3 sequence reads: CASSLVQGSMGIQYF. DNA for the CDR3: TGTGCCAGCAGCTTAGTGCAGGGGTCAATGGGCATTCAGTACTTC.